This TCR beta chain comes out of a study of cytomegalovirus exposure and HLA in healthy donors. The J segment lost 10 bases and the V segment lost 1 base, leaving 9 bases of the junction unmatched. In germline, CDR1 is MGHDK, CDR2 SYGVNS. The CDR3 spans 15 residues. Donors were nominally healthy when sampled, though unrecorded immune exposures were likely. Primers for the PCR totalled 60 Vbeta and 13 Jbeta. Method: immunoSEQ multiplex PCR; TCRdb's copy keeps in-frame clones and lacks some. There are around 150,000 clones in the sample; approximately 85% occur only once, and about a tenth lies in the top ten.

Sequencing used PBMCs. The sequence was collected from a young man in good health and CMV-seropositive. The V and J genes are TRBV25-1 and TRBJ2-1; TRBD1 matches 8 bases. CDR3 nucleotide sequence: TGTGCCAGCAGTGAATTTAGGACAGGGACTGGGGAGCAGTTCTTC. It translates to CASSEFRTGTGEQFF.